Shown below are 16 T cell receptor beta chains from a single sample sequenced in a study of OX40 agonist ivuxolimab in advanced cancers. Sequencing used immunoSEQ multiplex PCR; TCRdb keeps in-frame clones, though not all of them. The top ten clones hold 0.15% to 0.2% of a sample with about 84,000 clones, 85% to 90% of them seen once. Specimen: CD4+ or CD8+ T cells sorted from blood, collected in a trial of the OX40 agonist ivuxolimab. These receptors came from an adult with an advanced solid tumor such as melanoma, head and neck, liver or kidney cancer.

CDR3 DNA: TGTGCCAGCAGCCTAGCGTCTAGCAGCCACGAGCAGTACTTC. This codes for CASSLASSSHEQYF. J is TRBJ2-7 and V is TRBV5-5; D possibly corresponds to TRBD2 (6 bases). Trimming took off 4 bases at V and 5 bases at J, with 16 bases between the two ends. The CDR3 consists of 14 residues. Germline loops: CDR1 SGHKS, CDR2 YYEKEE (reference sequence).

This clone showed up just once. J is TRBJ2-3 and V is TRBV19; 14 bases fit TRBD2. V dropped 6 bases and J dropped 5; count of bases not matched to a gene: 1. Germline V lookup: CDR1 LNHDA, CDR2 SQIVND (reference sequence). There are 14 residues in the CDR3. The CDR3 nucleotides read TGTGCCAGTAGGACTAGCGGGAGGGGAGATACGCAGTATTTT. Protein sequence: CASRTSGRGDTQYF.

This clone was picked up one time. The CDR3 DNA reads as TGTGCCAGCAGCAATCTGAACATTCAGTACTTC. Translation: CASSNLNIQYF. The chain recombines TRBV5-8 with TRBJ2-4; D is ambiguous. Germline-derived CDR1 and CDR2 are SGHTS and YDEGEE. This CDR3 has 11 residues. Trimming pared 4 bases from V and 7 bases from J, leaving 6 bases between.

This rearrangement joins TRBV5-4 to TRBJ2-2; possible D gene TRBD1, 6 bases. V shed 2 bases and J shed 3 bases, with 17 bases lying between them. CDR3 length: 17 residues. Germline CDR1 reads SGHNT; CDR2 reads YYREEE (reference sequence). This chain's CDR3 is CASSFGPLGGDTGELFF. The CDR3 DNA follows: TGTGCCAGCAGCTTTGGCCCTCTTGGGGGCGACACCGGGGAGCTGTTTTTT.

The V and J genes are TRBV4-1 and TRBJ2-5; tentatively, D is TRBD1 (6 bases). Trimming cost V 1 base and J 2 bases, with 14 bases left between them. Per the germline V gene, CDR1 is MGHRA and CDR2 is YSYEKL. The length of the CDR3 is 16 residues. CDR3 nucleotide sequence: TGCGCCAGCAGCCAAGCCACAGGGTACCCTCAAGAGACCCAGTACTTC. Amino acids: CASSQATGYPQETQYF.

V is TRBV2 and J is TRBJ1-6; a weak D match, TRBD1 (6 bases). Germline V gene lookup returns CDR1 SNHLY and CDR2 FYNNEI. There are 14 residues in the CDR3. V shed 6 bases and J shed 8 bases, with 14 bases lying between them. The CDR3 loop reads CASSVRGIDSPLHF. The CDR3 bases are TGTGCCAGCAGCGTCAGGGGAATAGATTCACCCCTCCACTTT.

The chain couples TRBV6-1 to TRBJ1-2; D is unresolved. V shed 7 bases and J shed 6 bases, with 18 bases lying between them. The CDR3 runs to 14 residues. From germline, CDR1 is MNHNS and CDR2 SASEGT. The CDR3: CASTPREGGHGYTF. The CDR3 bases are TGTGCCAGCACCCCGAGGGAGGGAGGGCATGGCTACACCTTC.

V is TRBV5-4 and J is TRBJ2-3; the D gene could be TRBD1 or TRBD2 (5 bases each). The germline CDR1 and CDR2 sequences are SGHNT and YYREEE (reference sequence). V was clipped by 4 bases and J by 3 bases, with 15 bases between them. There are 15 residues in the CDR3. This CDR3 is CASSRGLSPTDTQYF. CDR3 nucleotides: TGTGCCAGCAGCCGGGGCCTCAGCCCGACAGATACGCAGTATTTT.

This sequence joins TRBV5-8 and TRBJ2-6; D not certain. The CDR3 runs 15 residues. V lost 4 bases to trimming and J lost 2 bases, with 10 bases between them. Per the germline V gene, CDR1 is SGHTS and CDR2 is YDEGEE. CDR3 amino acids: CASSQLSAGANVLTF. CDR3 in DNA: TGTGCCAGCAGCCAACTCTCGGCTGGGGCCAACGTCCTGACTTTC.

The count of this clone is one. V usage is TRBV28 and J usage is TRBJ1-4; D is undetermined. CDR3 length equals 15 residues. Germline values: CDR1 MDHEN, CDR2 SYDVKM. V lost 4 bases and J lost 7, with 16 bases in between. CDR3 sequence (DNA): TGTGCCAGCAGTTCTTTTTCGCAGGATGGTGAAAAACTGTTTTTT. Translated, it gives CASSSFSQDGEKLFF.

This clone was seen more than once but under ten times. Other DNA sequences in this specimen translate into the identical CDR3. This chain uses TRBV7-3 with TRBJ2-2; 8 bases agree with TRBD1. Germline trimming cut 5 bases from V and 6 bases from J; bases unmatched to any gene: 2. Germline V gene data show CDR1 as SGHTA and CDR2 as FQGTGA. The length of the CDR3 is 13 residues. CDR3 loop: CASSPTGAGELFF. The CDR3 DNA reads TGTGCCAGCAGCCCGACAGGGGCCGGGGAGCTGTTTTTT.

The CDR3 DNA is TGTGCCAGCAGCTTGGCCACGGTGCGTCAAGAGACCCAGTACTTC. It is translated as CASSLATVRQETQYF. This chain connects TRBV5-4 to TRBJ2-5; D is unresolved. Germline CDR1 SGHNT, CDR2 YYREEE (reference sequence). Trimming shortened V by 0 bases and J by 2 bases, and 11 bases separated the two germline ends. This CDR3 contains 15 residues.

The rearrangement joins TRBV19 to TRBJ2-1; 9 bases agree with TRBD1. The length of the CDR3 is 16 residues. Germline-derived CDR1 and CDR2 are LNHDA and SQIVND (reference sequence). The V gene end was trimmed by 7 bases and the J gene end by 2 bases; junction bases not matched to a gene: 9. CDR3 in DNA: TGTGCCAGTAAGAGGGAAGGACAGGGGACCTACAATGAGCAGTTCTTC. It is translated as CASKREGQGTYNEQFF.

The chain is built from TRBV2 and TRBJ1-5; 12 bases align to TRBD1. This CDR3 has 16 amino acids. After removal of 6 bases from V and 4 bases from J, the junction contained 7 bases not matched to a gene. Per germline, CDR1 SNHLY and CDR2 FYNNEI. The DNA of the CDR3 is TGTGCCAGCAGGGGCGGGACAGGGGGCGCGAATCAGCCCCAGCATTTT. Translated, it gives CASRGGTGGANQPQHF.

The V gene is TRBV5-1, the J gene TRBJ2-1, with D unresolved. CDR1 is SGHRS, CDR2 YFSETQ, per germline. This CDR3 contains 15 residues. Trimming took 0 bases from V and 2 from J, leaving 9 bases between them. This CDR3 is CASSLVGAAYNEQFF. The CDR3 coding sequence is TGCGCCAGCAGCTTGGTGGGCGCGGCCTACAATGAGCAGTTCTTC.

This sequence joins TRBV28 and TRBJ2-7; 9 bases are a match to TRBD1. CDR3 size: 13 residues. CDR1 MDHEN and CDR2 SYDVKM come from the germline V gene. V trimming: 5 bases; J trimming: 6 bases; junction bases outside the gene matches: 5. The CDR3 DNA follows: TGTGCCAGCAGTCCGGGACAGGGTTTCGAGCAGTACTTC. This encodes CASSPGQGFEQYF. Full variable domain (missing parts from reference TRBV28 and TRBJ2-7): DVKVTQSSRYLVKRTGEKVFLECVQDMDHENMFWYRQDPGLGLRLIYFSYDVKMKEKGDIPEGYSVSREKKERFSLILESASTNQTSMYLCASSPGQGFEQYFGPGTRLTVT.